This TCR beta chain was observed in a study of Ad26.COV2.S vaccination and SARS-CoV-2 variants. Sequencing used immunoSEQ multiplex PCR; TCRdb keeps in-frame clones, though not all of them. The sample lists a few hundred thousand clones; around 90% were seen once. Treatment in this sample: about 20 received Ad26.COV2.S at low or high dose, single or two shots; roughly five received placebo; per-sample allocation not given. Sampling was done on day 63 after the first vaccine or placebo injection. V shed 3 bases and J shed 3 bases, with 10 bases lying between them. Germline assignment: CDR1 SQVTM and CDR2 ANQGSEA. The CDR3 sequence is 13 residues long.

The rearrangement uses TRBV29-1 and TRBJ2-3, with a weak D call TRBD1 (5 bases). Sequences were derived from peripheral blood, sampled in a trial of Ad26.COV2.S vaccine versus placebo. This receptor was taken from a person aged 18-60 years who received the Ad26.COV2.S COVID-19 vaccine or a placebo. The CDR3 here is CSVDTGVTDTQYF. The CDR3 region has the DNA TGCAGCGTTGATACAGGCGTTACAGATACGCAGTATTTT.